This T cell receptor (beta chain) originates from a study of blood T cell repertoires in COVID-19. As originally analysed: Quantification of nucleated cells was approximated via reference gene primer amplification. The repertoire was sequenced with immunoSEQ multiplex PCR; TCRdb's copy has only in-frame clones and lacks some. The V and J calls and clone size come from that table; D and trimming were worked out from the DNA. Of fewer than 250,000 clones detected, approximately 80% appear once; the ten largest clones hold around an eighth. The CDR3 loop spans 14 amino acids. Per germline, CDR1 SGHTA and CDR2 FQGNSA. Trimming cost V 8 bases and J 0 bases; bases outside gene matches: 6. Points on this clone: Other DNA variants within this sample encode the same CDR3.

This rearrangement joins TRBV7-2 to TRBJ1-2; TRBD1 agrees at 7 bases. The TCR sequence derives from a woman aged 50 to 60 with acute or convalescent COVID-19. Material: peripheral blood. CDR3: CASRDQGANYGYTF. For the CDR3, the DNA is TGTGCCAGCCGCGACCAGGGGGCTAACTATGGCTACACCTTC.